This TCR beta chain comes out of a study of long-term antiretroviral therapy in people with HIV (dated by TCRdb to 2021 to 2024). General notes on the study: The earliest samples were collected roughly a decade before the 2015 WHO recommendation for immediate ART, at a time when ART was usually postponed until CD4 counts fell. A retrospective serial study tested whether changes in peripheral blood TRB repertoire composition and diversity were associated with ART initiation and durable HIV suppression. From some 28 adults with confirmed HIV infection, the cohort provided 150 to 200 cryopreserved PBMC samples, gathered serially across a mean of around 6 years (range 1-12). Among the approximately 30 participants with HIV, about a dozen were female. No cross-contamination during QIAcube processing was seen in test extractions of a monoclonal T-cell line run alongside a few dozen polyclonal samples. Results the study describes overall, beyond this receptor: Inferences about post-ART repertoire changes were limited because no data were available on ART adherence, viral resistance or therapy changes. The repertoire was dominated across all time points by expanded TRB clones identified before ART initiation, although this dominance was seen to fluctuate and to decrease in many PLHIV after ART. The samples were dated from about 2003 to 2018, and the ART regimens that were used may be less effective than current ART regimens. Because pre-ART samples had limited cell numbers, profiling was done on unsorted PBMC rather than on sorted CD4+ and CD8+ T cells. A significant increase in TRB diversity was found to be associated with ART initiation, although TRB diversity was observed to remain significantly below that of transplant donor controls even after long-term ART. Narrower CDR3 length ranges were observed in HIV repertoires than in controls, and an antigen-experienced repertoire with only a slight naive shift after ART was suggested by the network structure. Limited PBMC availability meant only the TCR beta chain was sequenced, without alpha chain pairing.

As to this clone: Its antigen remains undetermined. No much larger clone is present one base from it, and per-base qualities are unavailable.

To be included, a participant needed at least one PBMC sample from before ART initiation plus at least two post-ART samples. Every participant with HIV received treatment in the United States of America. Before DNA extraction, cryopreserved samples of about 0.95-10 million PBMC were thawed and washed. At the time of the earliest PBMC sample, participants with HIV were aged between roughly 20 and 60 years. Each participant contributed PBMC samples from 1-4 timepoints before ART initiation and 2-8 timepoints after ART initiation, with a median of 7 samples. For every participant, serial HIV viral load, CD4+ T-cell count, ART history and demographic data were obtained. Using a Qiagen kit on a QIAcube, genomic DNA was extracted from unsorted PBMC, with samples processed in batches of 12. Trimming accounts for 4 bases at V and 3 bases at J, while the number of junction bases matched to no gene is 4. The CDR3 contains 16 residues, cysteine and phenylalanine counted. Just the 48-base CDR3 DNA is kept, in frame starting at base 1. The germline V gene supplies CDR1 MDHEN and CDR2 SYDVKM.

The immunoSEQ hsTCRB v3.0 assay was used at survey level resolution to sequence the TRB variable region. The target sequencing depth for TRB was 40,000-50,000 T-cell genomes per sample. TRB libraries were pooled and sequenced on an Illumina MiSeq using a v3 150-cycle kit. For the original study's pipeline: Repertoire analysis was performed in R inside a reproducible Nextflow workflow that covered QC, data transformation and analysis. LymphoSeq2, an R package for exploring AIRR-Seq data, was used to implement custom analyses. After excluding a few samples that yielded fewer than 5000 total TRB sequences, approximately 180 HIV repertoires remained for analysis. Among the approximately 180 HIV repertoires that were kept, 59 were collected before ART initiation and around 130 were collected after ART initiation. Each repertoire was downsampled to 5000 TRB nucleotide sequences, and summary statistics were averaged across 100 downsampling iterations. Only TRB sequences with CDR3 regions of at least seven amino acids were retained for analysis. Diversity was measured with a Shannon entropy-derived clonality score and the Gini coefficient. In the repertoire networks, any two of the top 5000 CDR3 amino acid sequences were connected whenever the two sequences differed by an edit distance of one. For TRB CDR3 amino acid sequences, GLIPH2 was used to predict antigen specificity groups and MHC restriction. CDR3 amino acid sequences were matched against VDJdb and McPAS-TCR to flag known CMV, EBV, HIV or tissue antigen associations. Pre-ART, post-ART and control groups were compared with Wilcoxon signed-rank tests and Holm-Bonferroni correction. Here the immuneACCESS table is served through TCRdb, limited to in-frame sequences with V and J called. Missing clones are a known gap in these copies; in checked studies unresolved V genes cover under half, and the rest lacks a known reason. Clonal size and the V and J genes are those of that table, whereas D and trimming came from the DNA. Within this sample are some 27,000 clones, with about 85% of them counted one time only. The leading ten clones occupy almost 9% of the sample.

The chain was built from TRBV28 and TRBJ2-2; 11 of the junction bases match TRBD2. The sequenced sample was unsorted PBMCs, obtained roughly 4.9 years after starting antiretroviral therapy. This receptor was taken from a man aged 40-55 years with HIV. The bases read TGTGCCAGCAGTTCTACTAGCGGGAGTGACACCGGGGAGCTGTTTTTT. This encodes CASSSTSGSDTGELFF.